Presented here are 19 T cell receptor beta chains from one specimen sequenced in a study of T cell changes during pregnancy in multiple sclerosis. The method was immunoSEQ multiplex PCR; TCRdb's version includes in-frame clones alone and lacks a portion of them. The table has some 45,000 clones, roughly 85% seen once. The sequenced sample was CD4+ T cells from peripheral blood mononuclear cells, obtained after pregnancy. These receptors all come from a female donor with multiple sclerosis, enrolled in a pregnancy study.

V gene TRBV7-9 combines with J gene TRBJ1-5; 7 bases fit TRBD1. With 1 base clipped from V and 6 bases from J, the junction kept 12 bases outside the gene matches. Germline V gene lookup returns CDR1 SEHNR and CDR2 FQNEAQ (reference sequence). The CDR3 spans 17 residues. The CDR3: CASSLGRGRFVSQPQHF. The CDR3 nucleotides are TGTGCCAGCAGCTTAGGGAGGGGGCGCTTCGTATCTCAGCCCCAGCATTTT.

The rearrangement uses TRBV30 and TRBJ2-2; TRBD1 aligns across 10 bases. The ends lost 8 bases at V and 6 bases at J; junction bases unmatched: 15. CDR1 and CDR2 from the germline V gene are GTSNPN and SVGIG (reference sequence). The CDR3 sequence is 16 residues long. CDR3 residues: CAGKGRDRGKPGELFF. CDR3 nucleotides: TGTGCCGGCAAGGGCCGGGACAGGGGAAAACCCGGGGAGCTGTTTTTT.

The chain links TRBV12-5 to TRBJ2-2; 8 bases align to TRBD2. The CDR3 covers 13 residues. CDR1 and CDR2 from the germline V gene are LGHNT and FRNRAP. The CDR3 region is CASSRLATGELFF. CDR3 sequence (DNA): TGTGCCTCTTCCCGACTAGCGACCGGGGAGCTGTTTTTT.

By share, this clone ranks as medium-sized (0.01 to 0.1%). The identical CDR3 is also encoded by other nucleotide sequences in the sample. The V call is TRBV19, the J call TRBJ2-7; TRBD2 might be the D (6 bases). The CDR3 has 15 residues. V gave up 5 bases and J gave up 2 bases, with 16 bases separating them. The germline gives CDR1 LNHDA, CDR2 SQIVND (reference sequence). CDR3 DNA: TGTGCCAGTAGTGTATCGGGACTCACCACCTACGAGCAGTACTTC. Translated: CASSVSGLTTYEQYF.

This clone was counted between two and nine times. The chain combines TRBV20-1 with TRBJ1-1; D perhaps matches TRBD1 (6 bases). The CDR3 is 11 amino acids. Germline V gives CDR1 DFQATT, CDR2 SNEGSKA (reference sequence). Trimming left V 5 bases short and J 8 bases short, with 12 bases between. The CDR3 loop is CSAWTAIEAFF. CDR3 coding DNA: TGCAGTGCTTGGACAGCCATCGAAGCTTTCTTT.

The chain is built from TRBV7-2 and TRBJ2-7, with 8 bases matching TRBD1. Germline V gene data show CDR1 as SGHTA and CDR2 as FQGNSA. J was trimmed by 3 bases and V by 1 base; bases with no gene match: 11. CDR3 size: 17 residues. The CDR3 DNA reads as TGTGCCAGCAGCTTAGGTCCCGGACAGGGAACCATCTACGAGCAGTACTTC. This translates into CASSLGPGQGTIYEQYF.

The rearrangement joins TRBV28 to TRBJ1-1; D call uncertain. Looked up from germline, CDR1 is MDHEN and CDR2 is SYDVKM. Trimming removed 7 bases from V and 3 bases from J, with 6 bases in between. This CDR3 comprises 11 residues. CDR3 in DNA: TGTGCCAGCAAGAGGGACACTGAAGCTTTCTTT. It codes for CASKRDTEAFF.

This chain links TRBV29-1 with TRBJ2-7, with 7 bases that match TRBD1. With 5 bases clipped from V and 2 bases from J, the junction kept 6 bases outside the gene matches. CDR1 is SQVTM and CDR2 is ANQGSEA in the germline V gene. This CDR3 spans 13 amino acids. The CDR3 DNA follows: TGCAGCGTTACAGGGGTTTTCACCTACGAGCAGTACTTC. This gives the protein CSVTGVFTYEQYF.

The chain is built from TRBV6-1 and TRBJ2-2; tentative D call: TRBD1 (6 bases). CDR3 size: 13 residues. V lost 8 bases and J lost 2, with 9 bases in between. The germline gives CDR1 MNHNS, CDR2 SASEGT. The CDR3 region is CASHRANTGELFF. Here the CDR3 DNA reads TGTGCCAGCCACAGGGCCAACACCGGGGAGCTGTTTTTT.

The chain combines TRBV6-1 with TRBJ2-1; maybe TRBD2 (7 bases). Germline CDR1 and CDR2: MNHNS and SASEGT. The CDR3 is made up of 14 amino acids. V shed 6 bases and J shed 9 bases, with 18 bases lying between them. The CDR3 here is CASSERQRDTEQFF. CDR3 coding DNA: TGTGCCAGCAGCGAACGACAGCGGGACACTGAGCAGTTCTTC.

This clone was recorded a few times. The J gene is TRBJ1-1, the V gene TRBV5-1; the D gene is possibly TRBD1 (6 bases). Germline V gene lookup returns CDR1 SGHRS and CDR2 YFSETQ. This CDR3 contains 14 residues. V shed 2 bases and J shed 5 bases, with 13 bases lying between them. In DNA, the CDR3 is TGCGCCAGCAGCTTCGGCAGGGGTAATACTGAAGCTTTCTTT. It codes for CASSFGRGNTEAFF.

The chain is built from TRBV9 and TRBJ1-3; unclear D gene. The ends were cut back, 3 bases at V and 2 bases at J, with 12 bases in the middle. CDR1 SGDLS and CDR2 YYNGEE come from the germline V gene. This CDR3 has 15 amino acids. The CDR3 protein is CASSAQEAAGNTIYF. CDR3 DNA: TGTGCCAGCAGCGCCCAGGAGGCGGCTGGAAACACCATATATTTT.

The rearrangement links TRBV4-3 to TRBJ1-1; 7 positions agree with TRBD1. The junction had 6 bases not matched to a gene; V was cut back by 4 bases and J by 7 bases. This CDR3 has 13 residues. Per the germline V gene, CDR1 is LGHNA and CDR2 is YSLEER. The CDR3 region is CASSPDREDEAFF. The CDR3 coding sequence is TGCGCCAGCAGCCCAGACAGGGAAGATGAAGCTTTCTTT.

The chain links TRBV19 to TRBJ1-1; the D is unclear. This CDR3 has 13 residues. With 5 bases removed from V and 3 bases from J, the gap between germline ends came to 10 bases. Germline loops: CDR1 LNHDA, CDR2 SQIVND (reference sequence). The CDR3 sequence is CASSVTPDTEAFF. The CDR3 nucleotides read TGTGCCAGTAGTGTCACCCCAGACACTGAAGCTTTCTTT.

The chain carries TRBV6-4 and TRBJ2-2, with 8 bases aligning to TRBD1. Germline CDR1 MRHNA, CDR2 SNTAGT. V shed 11 bases and J 4 bases; nucleotides not matched to a gene: 15. The CDR3 covers 16 residues. CDR3 in amino acids: CAGEGQGCEATGELFF. In nucleotides, the CDR3 is TGTGCCGGGGAAGGACAGGGATGCGAGGCCACCGGGGAGCTGTTTTTT.

V usage is TRBV5-1 and J usage is TRBJ2-3, with a weak D call TRBD2 (5 bases). V was cut by 4 bases and J by 1 base, with 10 bases left in between. The CDR3 loop spans 14 amino acids. Germline V gene lookup returns CDR1 SGHRS and CDR2 YFSETQ. The CDR3, as DNA: TGCGCCAGCAGCGACCCGAGGGGCACAGATACGCAGTATTTT. Protein product: CASSDPRGTDTQYF. The full variable domain, in which reference TRBV5-1 and TRBJ2-3 provide the parts outside the CDR3, is KAGVTQTPRYLIKTRGQQVTLSCSPISGHRSVSWYQQTPGQGLQFLFEYFSETQRNKGNFPGRFSGRQFSNSRSEMNVSTLELGDSALYLCASSDPRGTDTQYFGPGTRLTVL.

The J gene is TRBJ2-5, the V gene TRBV2, with D perhaps matching TRBD2 (5 bases). The length of the CDR3 is 12 residues. The germline CDR1 and CDR2 sequences are SNHLY and FYNNEI. V was trimmed by 7 bases and J by 6 bases, leaving 12 bases between them. CDR3 DNA sequence: TGTGCCAGCACCGACCGGGGAAAGACCCAGTACTTC. Encoded protein: CASTDRGKTQYF.

V gene TRBV30 combines with J gene TRBJ2-3, with 8 bases matching TRBD2. Germline V gene data show CDR1 as GTSNPN and CDR2 as SVGIG (reference sequence). The CDR3 spans 14 residues. Losses at the gene ends were 3 bases for V and 3 bases for J; bases not matched to a gene: 5. CDR3 region: CAWRRGGATDTQYF. In nucleotides, the CDR3 is TGTGCCTGGAGACGGGGGGGAGCGACAGATACGCAGTATTTT.

V is TRBV5-1 and J is TRBJ2-3; TRBD2 matches 9 bases. Germline V gives CDR1 SGHRS, CDR2 YFSETQ. The CDR3 totals 16 residues. J gave up 1 base and V 0 bases, and 3 bases lay outside the gene matches. The CDR3 loop is CASSLGAGGGTDTQYF. CDR3 in DNA: TGCGCCAGCAGCTTGGGAGCGGGGGGCGGCACAGATACGCAGTATTTT.